A selection of T cell receptor beta chains follows, all from one sample in a study of PD-1 blockade in classical Hodgkin lymphoma. Sequenced by immunoSEQ multiplex PCR; TCRdb stores in-frame clones only, minus some. The table has 40,000 to 60,000 clones, around 67% seen once; the top ten hold roughly 15%. Material: peripheral blood mononuclear cells (PBMCs), obtained before the second cycle of nivolumab. The receptors here all came from a human donor with classical Hodgkin lymphoma. Both conserved end residues are part of each CDR3. The D gene is left open where the match is weak. Expanded clones get a size class; other rows say once, few or many, or leave the size out.

TRBD2,NA,TRBJ2-1,16,TRBV9,TGTGCCAGCAGCGTAAGGCTAGCGGGGTCCTACAATGAGCAGTTCTTC,CASSVRLAGSYNEQFF
NA,NA,TRBJ2-7,15,TRBV30,TGTGCCTGGAGTCGCTTAGTTGCTAGCTCCTACGAGCAGTACTTC,CAWSRLVASSYEQYF
NA,few,TRBJ2-7,15,TRBV7-8,TGTGCCAGCAGCTTAGGGCGTCACCTAACCTACGAGCAGTACTTC,CASSLGRHLTYEQYF
NA,NA,TRBJ1-1,11,TRBV2,TGTGCCATCTATTCGGGGACTGAAGCTTTCTTT,CAIYSGTEAFF
NA,few,TRBJ1-1,13,TRBV29-1,TGCAGCGTTGAAAAGGGGGGAATTACTGAAGCTTTCTTT,CSVEKGGITEAFF
NA,once,TRBJ1-1,13,TRBV29-1,TGCAGCGTTGAACGGGGTGGGGGGACTGAAGCTTTCTTT,CSVERGGGTEAFF
NA,few,TRBJ1-1,13,TRBV30,TGTGCCTGGAGTGTAGGGGATCGCACTGAAGCTTTCTTT,CAWSVGDRTEAFF
NA,NA,TRBJ2-1,16,TRBV4-1,TGCGCCAGCAGCCCCACAGGTACGGTTTTGACCGGGGAGCAGTTCTTC,CASSPTGTVLTGEQFF
NA,NA,TRBJ1-1,13,TRBV7-7,TGTGCTAGCAGCTTAGCAGCGAACACTGAAGCTTTCTTT,CASSLAANTEAFF
NA,NA,TRBJ1-1,13,TRBV6-5,TGTGCCAGCAGTTACTCGACGTACACTGAAGCTTTCTTT,CASSYSTYTEAFF
TRBD1,NA,TRBJ2-7,16,TRBV19,TGTGCCAGTAGTATACGAAGCGGGACAGGGTTCTTCGAGCAGTACTTC,CASSIRSGTGFFEQYF
TRBD2,NA,TRBJ2-1,16,TRBV19,TGTGCCAGTAGTGCCCGGGGAGCGGGAGGGAAGAATGAGCAGTTCTTC,CASSARGAGGKNEQFF
NA,NA,TRBJ2-7,13,TRBV6-5,TGTGCCAGCAGTTCTCTGGGGGCCTACGAGCAGTACTTC,CASSSLGAYEQYF
TRBD1,NA,TRBJ2-7,15,TRBV6-1,TGTGCCAGCATCCTCAAACAGGGGACCCCTAACGAGCAGTACTTC,CASILKQGTPNEQYF
TRBD1,NA,TRBJ2-7,15,TRBV27,TGTGCCAGCAGTTCCCTCGGGACAGGGGGCTACGAGCAGTACTTC,CASSSLGTGGYEQYF
NA,NA,TRBJ1-5,15,TRBV7-2,TGTGCCAGCAGCTTAAAGTCCGGTGGGTGGTTGGGGCAGCATTTT,CASSLKSGGWLGQHF
NA,NA,TRBJ1-3,13,TRBV6-6,TGTGCCAGCAGTACACCACGGGGAAACACCATATATTTT,CASSTPRGNTIYF
TRBD1,NA,TRBJ2-4,15,TRBV30,TGTGCCTGGAGCCACCTTTCAGGGGGCGCGTACATTCAGTACTTC,CAWSHLSGGAYIQYF
NA,NA,TRBJ2-7,14,TRBV30,TGTGCCTGGAGCCTGGGGTTAGGGGGCTACGAGCAGTACTTC,CAWSLGLGGYEQYF
TRBD1,NA,TRBJ1-5,14,TRBV18,TGTGCCAGCTCACCTCAGGGGGCAAATCAGCCCCAGCATTTT,CASSPQGANQPQHF
TRBD1,NA,TRBJ1-2,14,TRBV19,TGTGCCAGTACCTTGACAGGGAAATTGGATGGCTACACCTTC,CASTLTGKLDGYTF
NA,few,TRBJ1-2,13,TRBV5-1,TGCGCCAGCAGCTTCGGGACCAAGGAGGGCTACACCTTC,CASSFGTKEGYTF
NA,NA,TRBJ2-5,17,TRBV5-6,TGTGCCAGCAGCTCAAAACCCGGGACTGCCTACCAAGAGACCCAGTACTTC,CASSSKPGTAYQETQYF
NA,NA,TRBJ1-2,12,TRBV6-5,TGTGCCAGCAGGCAGGGCAACTATGGCTACACCTTC,CASRQGNYGYTF
TRBD1,NA,TRBJ1-5,16,TRBV6-6,TGTGCCAGCAGGCGAACAGGGGGCGATAGCAATCAGCCCCAGCATTTT,CASRRTGGDSNQPQHF
NA,NA,TRBJ2-2,16,TRBV6-5,TGTGCCAGCAGTTACGAGGGAAGCCGGTGGAACGGGGAGCTGTTTTTT,CASSYEGSRWNGELFF